This paragraph covers one T cell receptor beta chain sequence. This clonotype occurred many times. This clone's antigen is unknown. No base quality information exists; no much larger clone differs at one position. This record comes from a study of T-cell memory formation after mild COVID-19 (dated by TCRdb to the early 2020s). The study in broad terms: TCR sequence clusters from the two donors were largely donor specific. In a couple of donors, T-cell clones that expanded and contracted after mild COVID-19 were followed by sequencing TCRalpha and TCRbeta repertoires longitudinally. Two young, previously healthy adult volunteers, one female and one male, were included in the cohort.

Sequencing was performed on an Illumina NovaSeq 6000. TCRalpha and TCRbeta cDNA libraries were built by 5'RACE with constant-segment primers, adding sample barcodes and unique molecular identifiers. RNA was extracted from every sample with Trizol reagent. Libraries were amplified in two PCR steps, with a second sample barcode and Illumina TruSeq adapters added in the second step. The libraries were sequenced on an Illumina NovaSeq using 2 x 150 bp paired-end reads. Processing in the source paper ran as follows. The reads were demultiplexed and collapsed into UMI-guided consensus sequences using migec v1.2.7. With mixcr v2.1.11, UMI consensuses were aligned to TRA and TRB V and J templates and assembled into clonotypes. A clonotype was counted as expanded or contracted only if both edgeR and NoisET called the change significant, with noise models trained on biological replicates. For edgeR calls, a false discovery rate-adjusted p below 0.01 and a log2 fold-change threshold of 1 were applied. PCA with hierarchical clustering of max-normalized trajectories of the 1000 most abundant clonotypes was used as exploratory dynamics analysis. The CD4 or CD8 phenotype of responding clones was assigned using the separately sequenced CD4+ and CD8+ repertoires. TCRdb trimmed the raw reads at Q25, called clones with MiXCR and kept productive beta chains. Each CDR3 protein appears once, grouped with its most common genes and DNA. Clone size and V and J calls follow TCRdb, not the original study. Present in this sample are just over 400,000 distinct CDR3 sequences, less than 25% of which were seen just once. Approximately 14% of the sample rests with the top ten.

Here is what the overall study found, with its caveats: Whether the second-wave clones peaking on day 37 were SARS-CoV-2 specific was not confirmed. Only two mild cases were covered in the study, and larger cohorts including severe cases with pre-infection samples were considered necessary. The detection of some responding clones in pre-infection memory suggests that pre-existing cross-reactive memory T cells joined the SARS-CoV-2 response. Contracting CD4+ clones were found mainly in CM and EM memory subsets, while CD8+ clones were enriched in EMRA. Clones contracting from day 15 to 85 had balanced CD4/CD8 phenotypes, while a second wave expanding from day 15 to 37 was biased towards CD4+.

PBMCs were isolated by Ficoll-Paque density gradient centrifugation. V lost 0 bases and J lost 3 bases, and the count of bases not matched to a germline gene is 10. Per the germline V gene, SNHLY is the CDR1 and FYNNEI is the CDR2. From the cysteine up to the phenylalanine, the CDR3 has a length of 19 residues. Only the CDR3 portion is preserved as DNA: 57 bases, with reading frame beginning at the first base. The sequence links TRBV2 to TRBJ2-3, with TRBD2 matching 12 junction bases. Sequencing input: PBMCs or a T cell subset sorted from them (not recorded which). This receptor was obtained from an adult woman who had mild COVID-19 (a few samples of this study predate the infection). The sample titles of this study are shuffled in the database, so cell type and time point are left out; the donor was told from shared clones. The base sequence is TGTGCCAGCAGTGAAGCGGCCCTTTCTAGCGGGGGGGCGACAGATACGCAGTATTTT. Its amino acids are CASSEAALSSGGATDTQYF.